This TCR beta chain was sequenced during a study of T-cell memory formation after mild COVID-19. TCR alpha and TCR beta cDNA libraries carrying sample barcodes and UMIs were produced by 5'RACE using constant-segment primers. TCRdb reprocessed the 5' RACE reads via MiXCR and lists one record per CDR3 protein. The sample lists 350,000 or so distinct CDR3 sequences, roughly 20% occurring once. Germline V gene lookup returns CDR1 MNHNS and CDR2 SASEGT. V lost 2 bases to trimming and J lost 8 bases, with 23 bases between them. The CDR3 is 17 amino acids. The material sequenced was PBMCs or a T cell subset sorted from them (not recorded which). The clonotype originates from a man aged 18 to 35 who had mild COVID-19 (a few samples of this study predate the infection). Cell type and time point are not known. The chain recombines TRBV6-1 with TRBJ2-3; TRBD1 is a possible D gene (5 bases). Written as DNA, the CDR3 is TGTGCCAGCAGTGAAATGTACTTGGGGCGGACCCAAGGTACGCAGTATTTT. Its protein product is CASSEMYLGRTQGTQYF.